This T cell receptor beta chain was sequenced for a study of cytomegalovirus exposure and HLA in healthy donors. Study-level results: With later analysis, a missense DCLRE1C variant became linked to TCR beta V- and J-gene trimming. TRBV6-2, TRBV6-3 and other indistinguishable V segments were excluded.

This CDR3 region has 14 residues. Germline CDR1 is SGHRS and CDR2 is YFSETQ. Trimming removed 4 bases at V and 4 bases at J, with 14 bases between. Regarding this clone: Its specificity is unknown.

PCR employed 60 Vbeta and 13 Jbeta primers. The assay was immunoSEQ multiplex PCR, and TCRdb's table has in-frame clones only and misses some. The sample has fewer than 200,000 clones; 82% are singletons. The chain combines TRBV5-1 with TRBJ1-1; possibly TRBD1 for D (6 bases). Sequenced input: PBMCs. This TCR derives from a girl between 5 and 17 years old in good health and CMV-seropositive. The CDR3 DNA sequence: TGCGCCAGCAGCGGGGACACGGGGACCACTGAAGCTTTCTTT. Protein product: CASSGDTGTTEAFF.